The source of this TCR beta chain is a study of blood T cell repertoires in COVID-19. The ends lost 5 bases at V and 1 base at J; junction bases unmatched: 5. CDR3 size: 16 residues. CDR1 is SGHTA and CDR2 is FQGNSA in the germline V gene. Sequenced by immunoSEQ multiplex PCR; TCRdb stores in-frame clones only, minus some. The sample includes over 100,000 clones, 86% of them seen just once. This chain uses TRBV7-2 with TRBJ2-5; TRBD2 aligns across 12 bases. This receptor was identified in a man between 35 and 55 years old with acute or convalescent COVID-19. What was sequenced was peripheral blood. The DNA of the CDR3 is TGTGCCAGCAGCCCGCGGACTAGCGGGGCCCAAGAGACCCAGTACTTC. Its protein is CASSPRTSGAQETQYF.